The T cell receptor (beta chain) described here comes from a study of Graves' ophthalmopathy and Graves' hyperthyroidism. Germline CDR1 reads SEHNR; CDR2 reads FQNEAQ (reference sequence). Trimming removed 4 bases at V and 9 bases at J, with 18 bases between. The CDR3 runs 14 residues. RNA transcripts served as template for amplifying TCR beta CDR3 sequences. RT-PCR was first run with HTBI primers, then multiplex PCR in a second round. TCRdb fed the multiplex PCR reads into MiXCR, producing one record per CDR3 protein. The table records 40,000 to 45,000 distinct CDR3 sequences, approximately 52% of them present only once. This clonotype has a count of ten or more. This could be a read error, since a much larger clone is one nucleotide away.

The specimen was peripheral blood. The chain joins TRBV7-9 to TRBJ2-5; D possibly corresponds to TRBD2 (6 bases). The receptor comes from an adult man with Graves' ophthalmopathy. The chain's CDR3 is CASSSVSTGEAQYF. The CDR3 region has the DNA TGTGCCAGCAGCTCAGTATCTACCGGGGAGGCCCAGTACTTC.